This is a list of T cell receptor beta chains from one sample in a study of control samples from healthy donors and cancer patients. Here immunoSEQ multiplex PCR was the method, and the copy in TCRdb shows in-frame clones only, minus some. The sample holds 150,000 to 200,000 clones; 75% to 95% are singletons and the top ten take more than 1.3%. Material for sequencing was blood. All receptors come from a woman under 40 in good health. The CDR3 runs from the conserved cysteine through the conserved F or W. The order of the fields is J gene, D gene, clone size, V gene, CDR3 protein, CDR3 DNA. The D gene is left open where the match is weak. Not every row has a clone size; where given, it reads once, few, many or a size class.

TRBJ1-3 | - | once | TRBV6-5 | CASSYSLGSGNTIYF | TGTGCCAGCAGTTACTCGCTGGGGTCTGGAAACACCATATATTTT
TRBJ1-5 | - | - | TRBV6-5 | CASSYSGGNQPQHF | TGTGCCAGCAGTTACTCAGGGGGCAATCAGCCCCAGCATTTT
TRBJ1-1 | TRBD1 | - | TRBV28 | CASSGQGARMNTEAFF | TGTGCCAGCAGTGGACAGGGGGCGCGGATGAACACTGAAGCTTTCTTT
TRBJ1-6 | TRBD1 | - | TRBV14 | CASSPNRGLSPLHF | TGTGCCAGCAGCCCGAACAGGGGGTTATCACCCCTCCACTTT
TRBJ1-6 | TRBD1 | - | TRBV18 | CASSPEQGVPNSPLHF | TGTGCCAGCTCACCAGAACAGGGGGTTCCTAATTCACCCCTCCACTTT
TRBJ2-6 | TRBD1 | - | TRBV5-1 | CASSLVTWTGSNGANVLTF | TGCGCCAGCAGCTTGGTTACCTGGACAGGGTCAAATGGGGCCAACGTCCTGACTTTC
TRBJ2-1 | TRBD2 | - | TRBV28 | CASRTSGSTEQFF | TGTGCCAGCAGGACTAGCGGGAGCACTGAGCAGTTCTTC
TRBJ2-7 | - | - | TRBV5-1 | CASSLVGNYEQYF | TGCGCCAGCAGCTTGGTAGGAAACTACGAGCAGTACTTC
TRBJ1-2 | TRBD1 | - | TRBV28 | CASSRQQGAYGYTF | TGTGCCAGCAGTCGACAACAGGGGGCCTATGGCTACACCTTC
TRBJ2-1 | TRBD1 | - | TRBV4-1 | CASSQVDRGTYNEQFF | TGCGCCAGCAGCCAAGTAGACAGGGGAACCTACAATGAGCAGTTCTTC
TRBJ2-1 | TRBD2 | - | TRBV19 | CASMRTSVLSSYNEQFF | TGTGCCAGTATGCGGACTAGCGTCCTTAGCTCCTACAATGAGCAGTTCTTC
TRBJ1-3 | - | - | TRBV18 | CASSTGSGNTIYF | TGTGCCAGCTCAACAGGGTCTGGAAACACCATATATTTT
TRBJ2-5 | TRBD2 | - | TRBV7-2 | CASSPGTSGSKTQYF | TGTGCCAGCAGCCCCGGGACTAGCGGGAGCAAGACCCAGTACTTC
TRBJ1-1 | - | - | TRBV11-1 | CASSLSGTEAFF | TGTGCCAGCAGCTTAAGCGGGACTGAAGCTTTCTTT
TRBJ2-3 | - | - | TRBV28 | CASSGRGAASTDTQYF | TGTGCCAGCAGTGGGCGGGGAGCGGCAAGCACAGATACGCAGTATTTT
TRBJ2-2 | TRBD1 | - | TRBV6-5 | CASSYGTVNTGELFF | TGTGCCAGCAGTTATGGGACAGTTAACACCGGGGAGCTGTTTTTT
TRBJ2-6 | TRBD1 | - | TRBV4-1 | CASRVGQGAGANVLTF | TGCGCCAGCAGGGTGGGACAGGGGGCTGGGGCCAACGTCCTGACTTTC
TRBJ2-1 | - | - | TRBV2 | CASSGYNEQFF | TGTGCCAGCAGCGGGTACAATGAGCAGTTCTTC
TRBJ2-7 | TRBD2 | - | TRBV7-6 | CASSPRLAGTPYEQYF | TGTGCCAGCAGCCCCAGACTAGCGGGGACTCCCTACGAGCAGTACTTC
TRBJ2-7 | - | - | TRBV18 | CASSPRSGPYEQYF | TGTGCCAGCTCACCACGATCAGGGCCTTACGAGCAGTACTTC
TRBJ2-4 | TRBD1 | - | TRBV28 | CASSPGQLAKNIQYF | TGTGCCAGCAGTCCGGGACAGCTAGCCAAAAACATTCAGTACTTC
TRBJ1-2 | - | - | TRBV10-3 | CAISDGVNGYTF | TGTGCCATCAGTGATGGGGTGAATGGCTACACCTTC
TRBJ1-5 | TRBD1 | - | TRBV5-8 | CASSTGTGFNQPQHF | TGTGCCAGCAGCACCGGGACAGGGTTCAATCAGCCCCAGCATTTT
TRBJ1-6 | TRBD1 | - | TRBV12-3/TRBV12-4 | CASRGTAASPLHF | TGTGCCAGCAGAGGGACAGCGGCCTCACCCCTCCACTTT
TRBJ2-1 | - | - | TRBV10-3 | CAISTGSSYNEQFF | TGTGCCATCAGTACGGGGAGCTCCTACAATGAGCAGTTCTTC
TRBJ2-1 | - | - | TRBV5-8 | CASSLGWGSSYNEQFF | TGTGCCAGCAGCTTGGGGTGGGGAAGCTCCTACAATGAGCAGTTCTTC
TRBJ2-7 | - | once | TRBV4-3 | CASSQVAGNSYEQYF | TGCGCCAGCAGCCAAGTGGCGGGTAATTCCTACGAGCAGTACTTC
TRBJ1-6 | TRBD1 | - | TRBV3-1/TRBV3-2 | CASSQRARGNSPLHF | TGTGCCAGCAGCCAAAGGGCCAGGGGGAATTCACCCCTCCACTTT
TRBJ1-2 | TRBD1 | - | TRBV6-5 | CASSWTGPPYGYTF | TGTGCCAGCAGTTGGACAGGGCCCCCCTATGGCTACACCTTC
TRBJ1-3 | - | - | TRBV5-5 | CASSFSPGFGNTIYF | TGTGCCAGCAGCTTTTCCCCGGGGTTTGGAAACACCATATATTTT
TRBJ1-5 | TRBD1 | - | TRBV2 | CASTDDRVNQPQHF | TGTGCCAGCACTGATGACAGGGTTAATCAGCCCCAGCATTTT